The clone carrying this T cell receptor (beta chain) was picked up many times. Its antigen is undetermined. The data derive from a study of molecular identifiers for immune sequencing clone quantification. Findings of the study overall: Sizes of highly expanded clones could be underestimated through identical TCRs sharing a barcode. Among effectors, clones above 20 RNA copies held over 99% of molecules; among naive cells, under 1%.

With listed TCR primers and previously described methods, bulk TCR libraries were prepared. TCRdb processed the PCR reads anew with MiXCR; each CDR3 protein has one entry. The sample consists of around 470,000 distinct CDR3 sequences, around 23% of them appearing once. Sorting selected naive CD8 T cells with a CD8+CD4-CCR7+CD45RA+ phenotype. Looked up from germline, CDR1 is WNHNN and CDR2 is SYGVQD (reference sequence). This CDR3 contains 12 residues. The V end lost 3 bases, the J end lost 12 bases, and 12 bases lay between the germline ends. Sequencing input: naive CD8+ T cells from blood, with Jurkat cell RNA spiked in. Subset defined: FACS-sorted CD8+CD4-CCR7+CD45RA+ naive T cells. This rearrangement joins TRBV10-1 to TRBJ2-4; no definite D call. This sequence originates from a human donor in good health. Some libraries in this study had Jurkat cell RNA spiked in. This chain's CDR3 is CASSEGQQYQYF. The DNA for the CDR3 is TGCGCCAGCAGTGAAGGTCAGCAATATCAGTACTTC.